The 7 T cell receptor beta chains given below trace back to one sample, sequenced in a study of early T cells in non-severe SARS-CoV-2 infection. TCRdb reprocessed the 5' RACE reads with MiXCR, giving one entry per CDR3 protein. This table holds 45,000 to 60,000 distinct CDR3 sequences, less than 9.5% found once. The source was whole blood, collected at baseline. Source of these receptors: an adult who was a healthcare worker with PCR-confirmed SARS-CoV-2 infection or an uninfected control (not recorded which).

This clonotype was seen ten or more times. The chain links TRBV19 to TRBJ1-5; 7 bases fit TRBD1. The CDR3 runs 16 residues. Germline lookup yields CDR1 LNHDA and CDR2 SQIVND (reference sequence). V shed 4 bases and J 6 bases; nucleotides not matched to a gene: 12. CDR3 in DNA: TGTGCCAGTAGTACCATCCCTAGACAGGGAACTCAGCCCCAGCATTTT. Translated, it gives CASSTIPRQGTQPQHF.

This clonotype has a handful of counts. The V call is TRBV10-3, the J call TRBJ2-3; D ambiguous. V was trimmed by 0 bases and J by 1 base, leaving 11 bases between them. The CDR3 consists of 16 residues. Germline-derived CDR1 and CDR2 are ENHRY and SYGVKD. CDR3 sequence: CAISESTGGRTDTQYF. The CDR3 region has the DNA TGTGCCATCAGTGAGTCGACGGGCGGCCGCACAGATACGCAGTATTTT.

J is TRBJ2-7 and V is TRBV19; weak D call: TRBD2 (6 bases). Germline loops: CDR1 LNHDA, CDR2 SQIVND (reference sequence). Between the trimmed V and J ends, which lost 3 bases and 2 bases, there was a span of 11 bases. This CDR3 comprises 14 residues. The CDR3 sequence: CASSMGGVAYEQYF. The CDR3 region has the DNA TGTGCCAGTAGTATGGGCGGGGTAGCCTACGAGCAGTACTTC.

This clonotype was picked up a small number of times. The V call is TRBV6-5, the J call TRBJ2-2, with 7 bases identical to TRBD2. CDR1 is MNHEY, CDR2 SVGAGI, per germline. This CDR3 region has 13 residues. Germline trimming cut 5 bases from V and 4 bases from J; bases unmatched to any gene: 1. The DNA of the CDR3 is TGTGCCAGCAGTAGGACTAGCACCGGGGAGCTGTTTTTT. As protein: CASSRTSTGELFF.

This clonotype was found a few times. V gene TRBV11-2 combines with J gene TRBJ1-3; D is uncertain. This CDR3 has 18 amino acids. V gave up 3 bases and J gave up 0 bases, with 18 bases separating them. The V gene's germline CDR1 is SGHAT and CDR2 FQNNGV. DNA of the CDR3: TGTGCCAGCAGCTTTAACCAACAGACCTCTTTCTCTGGAAACACCATATATTTT. Protein: CASSFNQQTSFSGNTIYF. The full variable domain, with the rest looked up from reference TRBV11-2 and TRBJ1-3, is EAGVAQSPRYKIIEKRQSVAFWCNPISGHATLYWYQQILGQGPKLLIQFQNNGVVDDSQLPKDRFSAERLKGVDSTLKIQPAKLEDSAVYLCASSFNQQTSFSGNTIYFGEGSWLTVV.

This clonotype has ten or more counts. The chain employs TRBV30 and TRBJ1-5; a weak D match, TRBD1 (6 bases). Germline values: CDR1 GTSNPN, CDR2 SVGIG (reference sequence). The CDR3 consists of 13 residues. V was clipped by 2 bases and J by 7 bases, with 12 bases between them. DNA for the CDR3: TGTGCCTGGAGTTCACAGGGAGAACAGCCCCAGCATTTT. Its translation is CAWSSQGEQPQHF.

This clonotype was observed many times. The chain carries TRBV20-1 and TRBJ2-1; 11 bases line up with TRBD2. Per the germline V gene, CDR1 is DFQATT and CDR2 is SNEGSKA (reference sequence). The V gene end was trimmed by 6 bases and the J gene end by 5 bases; junction bases not matched to a gene: 6. The CDR3 consists of 14 residues. The DNA of the CDR3 is TGCAGTGCAAAGGGACTAGCGGTCCACAATGAGCAGTTCTTC. Protein sequence: CSAKGLAVHNEQFF.